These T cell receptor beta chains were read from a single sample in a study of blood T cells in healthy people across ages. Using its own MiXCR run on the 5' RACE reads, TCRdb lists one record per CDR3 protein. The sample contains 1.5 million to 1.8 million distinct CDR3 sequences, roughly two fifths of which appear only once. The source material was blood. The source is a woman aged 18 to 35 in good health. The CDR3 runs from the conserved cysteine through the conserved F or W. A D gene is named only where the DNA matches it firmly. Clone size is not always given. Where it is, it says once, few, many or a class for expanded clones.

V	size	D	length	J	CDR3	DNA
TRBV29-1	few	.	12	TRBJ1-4	CSVSPQGEKLFF	TGCAGCGTTTCCCCTCAAGGGGAAAAACTGTTTTTT
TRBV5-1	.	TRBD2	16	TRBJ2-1	CASSLSGGRFETGQFF	TGCGCCAGCAGCTTGTCGGGGGGGCGTTTTGAAACGGGGCAGTTCTTC
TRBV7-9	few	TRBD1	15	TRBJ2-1	CASSKPGQGSNEQFF	TGTGCCAGCAGCAAACCGGGACAGGGATCCAATGAGCAGTTCTTC
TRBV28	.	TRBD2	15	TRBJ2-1	CASSLPRTRGNEQFF	TGTGCCAGCAGTTTACCGCGGACTAGGGGCAATGAGCAGTTCTTC
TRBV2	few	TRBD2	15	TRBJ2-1	CASSEARLLADEQFF	TGTGCCAGCAGTGAAGCGCGGCTACTAGCGGATGAGCAGTTCTTC
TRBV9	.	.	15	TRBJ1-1	CASSTHEGMNTEAFF	TGTGCCAGCAGCACCCACGAGGGAATGAACACTGAAGCTTTCTTT
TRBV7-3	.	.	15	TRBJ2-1	CASSLRGGENNEQFF	TGTGCCAGCAGCTTAAGGGGCGGGGAGAACAATGAGCAGTTCTTC
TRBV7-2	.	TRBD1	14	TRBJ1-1	CASSAGQWNTEAFF	TGTGCCAGCAGCGCGGGACAGTGGAACACTGAAGCTTTCTTT
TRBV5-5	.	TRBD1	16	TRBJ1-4	CASSWGQATTNEKLFF	TGTGCCAGCAGCTGGGGACAGGCCACAACTAATGAAAAACTGTTTTTT
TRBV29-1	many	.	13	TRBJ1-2	CSVVSREAYGYTF	TGCAGCGTTGTATCCAGGGAAGCCTATGGCTACACCTTC
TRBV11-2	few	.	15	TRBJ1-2	CASSPFGQGNYGCTF	.
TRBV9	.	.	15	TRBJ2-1	CASSVDGVPNNEQFF	TGTGCCAGCAGCGTAGATGGGGTTCCAAACAATGAGCAGTTCTTC
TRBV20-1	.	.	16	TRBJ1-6	CSARPPWGGDNSPLHF	TGCAGTGCTCGCCCCCCTTGGGGGGGCGACAATTCACCCCTCCACTTT
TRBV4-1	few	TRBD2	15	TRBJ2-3	CASSQGAGLTDTQYF	TGCGCCAGCAGCCAAGGAGCGGGGCTCACAGATACGCAGTATTTT
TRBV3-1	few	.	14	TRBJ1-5	CASSQAGGRQPQHF	TGTGCCAGCAGCCAAGCGGGGGGTCGTCAGCCCCAGCATTTT
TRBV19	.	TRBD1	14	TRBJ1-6	CASNTGGNNSPLHF	TGTGCCAGTAACACAGGGGGAAATAATTCACCCCTCCACTTT
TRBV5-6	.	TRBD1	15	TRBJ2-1	CASSPWTGLYNEQFF	TGTGCCAGCAGCCCCTGGACAGGGCTCTACAATGAGCAGTTCTTC
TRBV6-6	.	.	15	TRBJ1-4	CASSPGRGDFEKLFF	TGTGCCAGCAGCCCGGGACGGGGAGACTTTGAAAAACTGTTTTTT
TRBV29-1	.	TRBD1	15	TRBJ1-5	CSVRIGTGGNQPQHF	TGCAGCGTTAGGATTGGGACAGGGGGAAATCAGCCCCAGCATTTT
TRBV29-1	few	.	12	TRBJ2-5	CSVLQGRETQYF	TGCAGCGTCCTACAGGGTCGGGAGACCCAGTACTTC
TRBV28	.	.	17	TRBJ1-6	CASIDGFLGSYNSPLHF	TGTGCCAGCATCGACGGATTTCTGGGCTCCTATAATTCACCCCTCCACTTT
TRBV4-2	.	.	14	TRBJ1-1	CASSQDWGTTEAFF	TGTGCCAGCAGCCAAGATTGGGGGACCACTGAAGCTTTCTTT
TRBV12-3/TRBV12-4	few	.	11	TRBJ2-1	CASSLTGPEFF	TGTGCCAGTAGTTTAACAGGACCCGAGTTCTTC
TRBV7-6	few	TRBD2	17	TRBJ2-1	CASSPISGGYPYNEQFF	TGTGCCAGCAGCCCAATTAGCGGGGGGTACCCCTACAATGAGCAGTTCTTC
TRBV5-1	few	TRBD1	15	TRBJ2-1	CASRFRDRESNEQFF	TGCGCCAGCAGGTTCCGGGACAGGGAGTCCAATGAGCAGTTCTTC
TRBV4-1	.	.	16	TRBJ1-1	CASSQDVRLGNTEAFF	TGCGCCAGCAGCCAAGATGTTCGATTGGGGAACACTGAAGCTTTCTTT
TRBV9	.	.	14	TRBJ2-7	CASSASASSYEQYF	TGTGCCAGCAGCGCTAGCGCTAGCTCCTACGAGCAGTACTTC
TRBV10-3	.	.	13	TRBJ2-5	CAISEGGKEAQYF	TGTGCTATCAGTGAGGGGGGAAAAGAGGCCCAGTACTTC
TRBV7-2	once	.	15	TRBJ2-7	CASSAMGAYYNEQYF	TGTGCCAGCAGCGCAATGGGGGCGTACTACAATGAGCAGTACTTC
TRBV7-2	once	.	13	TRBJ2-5	CASSNPTDNEQYF	TGTGCCAGCAGCAACCCAACGGACAATGAGCAGTACTTC
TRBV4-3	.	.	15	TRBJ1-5	CASSQVAGFGQPQHF	TGCGCCAGCAGCCAAGTGGCAGGGTTTGGTCAGCCCCAGCATTTT
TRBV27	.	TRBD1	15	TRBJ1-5	CASRPSTGGNQPQHF	TGTGCCAGCAGACCAAGCACAGGGGGCAATCAGCCCCAGCATTTT
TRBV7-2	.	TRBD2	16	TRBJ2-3	CASSSRTSGRIDTQYF	TGTGCCAGCAGCTCGCGGACTAGCGGGAGGATCGATACGCAGTATTTT
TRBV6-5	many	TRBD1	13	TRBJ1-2	CASSPDRVYGYTF	TGTGCCAGCAGTCCCGACAGGGTCTATGGCTACACCTTC
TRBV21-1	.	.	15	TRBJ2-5	CASSRRQAQQETQYF	TGTGCCAGCAGCCGAAGACAGGCCCAACAAGAGACCCAGTACTTC
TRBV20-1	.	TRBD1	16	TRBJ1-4	CSARDTETGSNEKLFF	TGCAGTGCTAGAGATACCGAGACAGGGTCTAATGAAAAACTGTTTTTT
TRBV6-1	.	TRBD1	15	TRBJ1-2	CASSEAPTGDYGYTF	TGTGCCAGCAGTGAAGCGCCGACAGGGGACTATGGCTACACCTTC
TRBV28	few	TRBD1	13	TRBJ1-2	CASSLRKGAGYTF	TGTGCCAGCAGTTTAAGGAAGGGGGCTGGCTACACCTTC
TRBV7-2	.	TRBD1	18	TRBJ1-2	CASSRDRGRLLANYGYTF	TGTGCCAGCAGCAGGGACAGGGGGCGACTCCTTGCTAACTATGGCTACACCTTC
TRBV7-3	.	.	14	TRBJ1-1	CASSSVGGDTEAFF	TGTGCCAGCAGCTCAGTCGGGGGCGACACTGAAGCTTTCTTT
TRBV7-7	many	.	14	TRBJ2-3	CASSLGGGRDTQYF	TGTGCTAGCAGCTTAGGGGGGGGGCGAGATACGCAGTATTTT
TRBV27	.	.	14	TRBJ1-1	CASNLSTVNTEAFF	TGTGCCAGCAATTTAAGTACAGTGAACACTGAAGCTTTCTTT
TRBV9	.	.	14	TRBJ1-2	CASSGGQINYGYTF	TGTGCCAGCAGTGGAGGACAGATTAACTATGGCTACACCTTC
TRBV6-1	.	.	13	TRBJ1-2	CASSVVRICGYTF	TGTGCCAGCAGTGTGGTCAGGATCTGTGGCTACACCTTC
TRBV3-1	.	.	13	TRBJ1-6	CASSQGQSSPLHF	TGTGCCAGCAGCCAAGGGCAGTCTTCACCCCTCCACTTT
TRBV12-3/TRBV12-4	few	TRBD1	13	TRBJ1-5	CASRTGSNQPQHF	TGTGCCAGCCGGACAGGGTCCAATCAGCCCCAGCATTTT
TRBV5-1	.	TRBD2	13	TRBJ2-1	CASSWEGHNEQFF	TGCGCCAGCAGCTGGGAGGGTCACAATGAGCAGTTCTTC
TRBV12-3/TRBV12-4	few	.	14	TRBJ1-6	CASTLGQVNSPLHF	TGTGCCAGCACCCTGGGACAAGTAAATTCACCCCTCCACTTT
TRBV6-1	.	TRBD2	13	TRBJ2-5	CASTFQGGDEQCF	TGTGCCAGCACCTTCCAGGGAGGGGACGAGCAGTGCTTC
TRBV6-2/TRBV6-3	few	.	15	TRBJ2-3	CASSSTASSTDTQYF	TGTGCCAGCAGTTCAACGGCATCTAGCACAGATACGCAGTATTTT
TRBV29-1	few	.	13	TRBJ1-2	CSVEDRSSWGYTF	TGCAGCGTTGAAGATCGAAGTTCGTGGGGCTACACCTTC
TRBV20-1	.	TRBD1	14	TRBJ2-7	CSARLRDRGDEQYF	TGCAGTGCTAGACTCCGGGACAGGGGCGACGAGCAGTACTTC
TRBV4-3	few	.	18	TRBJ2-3	CASSQDRISGTSTDTQYF	TGCGCCAGCAGCCAAGATCGGATCTCCGGGACAAGCACAGATACGCAGTATTTT
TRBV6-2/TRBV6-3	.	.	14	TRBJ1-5	CASSYSTYNQPQHF	TGTGCCAGCAGTTACTCTACCTATAATCAGCCCCAGCATTTT
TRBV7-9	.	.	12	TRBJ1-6	CASSLPAAPLHF	TGTGCCAGCAGCCTCCCGGCGGCACCCCTCCACTTT
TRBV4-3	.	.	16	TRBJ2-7	CASSQEVGSSYNEQYF	TGCGCCAGCAGCCAAGAGGTAGGGTCCTCCTACAATGAGCAGTACTTC